This T cell receptor (beta chain) was retrieved from a study of CD8+ T cells in alopecia areata. Study details: Tofacitinib dosing lasted 6 to 18 months, which was then followed by 6 months off drug. Severity scoring for treated patients was based on the percentage of affected scalp area.

Trimming took 0 bases from V and 0 from J, leaving 10 bases between them. The CDR3 runs 15 residues. Germline V gene sequence: CDR1 GTSNPN, CDR2 SVGIG (reference sequence). Extraction of RNA preceded its reverse transcription into cDNA, which served as the sequencing template. The assay was immunoSEQ multiplex PCR, and TCRdb's table has in-frame clones only and misses some. The table has roughly 230,000 clones, 40% to 45% seen once. Treatment defined: oral pan-JAK inhibitor, 5-10 mg twice daily. Peripheral blood, together with lesional scalp punch biopsies, was collected from alopecia areata patients.

The genes are TRBV30 and TRBJ2-3; D ambiguous. The sequencing here drew on CD4+ T cells sorted from blood, taken around week 37, from a patient treated with tofacitinib. This TCR came from a human donor with alopecia areata. CDR3 sequence reads: CAWSVPGPSTDTQYF. The CDR3 DNA sequence: TGTGCCTGGAGTGTACCAGGCCCGAGCACAGATACGCAGTATTTT.